This T cell receptor (beta chain) is drawn from a study of T cells in Graves' hyperthyroidism and ophthalmopathy. Across the study: At the time of initial diagnosis and before any treatment, peripheral blood was collected. Study-wide points: In blood, most of the thyroid clonotypes expanded above 0.001 were also present.

With regard to this clonotype: Its antigen remains unknown.

There were TCR beta CDR3 regions amplified from RNA transcripts. HTBI primers were used for first-round RT-PCR of the TCR CDR3. TCRdb redid the calling of the multiplex PCR reads with MiXCR, one entry per CDR3 protein. The sample carries under 350,000 distinct CDR3 sequences, 18% recorded once. The V end was cut by 1 base, the J end by 2 bases, with 9 bases between. Germline lookup yields CDR1 SGHTA and CDR2 FQGNSA. The CDR3 covers 15 residues. The sequencing input was blood. This chain joins TRBV7-2 and TRBJ1-3, with D possibly being TRBD1 (5 bases). This TCR was sampled from a woman aged 45-59 years with Graves' hyperthyroidism. CDR3 sequence: CASSLERGTGNTIYF. CDR3 coding DNA: TGTGCCAGCAGCTTAGAGCGGGGCACTGGAAACACCATATATTTT.